Shown below are 29 T cell receptor beta chains from a single sample sequenced in a study of cytomegalovirus exposure and HLA in healthy donors. Primers: 60 Vbeta forward and 13 Jbeta reverse. The assay was immunoSEQ multiplex PCR, and TCRdb's table has in-frame clones only and misses some. The sample table includes about 32,000 clones. Specimen: PBMCs. All receptors come from a female donor in good health and CMV-seronegative.

The chain joins TRBV4-2 to TRBJ2-2, with 7 bases that match TRBD1. The CDR3 runs 15 residues. Trimming at V came to 3 bases and at J to 7 bases, leaving 8 bases not matched to a gene. Germline V lookup: CDR1 LGHNA, CDR2 YNFKEQ. CDR3 nucleotide sequence: TGTGCCAGCAGCCAGTGGCCCAGGGGGATCGGGGAGCTGTTTTTT. Amino acid sequence: CASSQWPRGIGELFF.

The CDR3 sequence: CSSGQFIYNEQFF. CDR3 in DNA: TGCAGTTCCGGACAGTTTATTTACAATGAGCAGTTCTTC. The V call is TRBV29-1, the J call TRBJ2-1; possibly TRBD1 for D (6 bases). Germline V gene sequence: CDR1 SQVTM, CDR2 ANQGSEA. The CDR3 consists of 13 residues.

V and J are TRBV7-2 and TRBJ1-2, with a possible D match to TRBD1 (5 bases). The germline V and J ends were trimmed by 5 bases and 6 bases, with 13 bases remaining between them. The CDR3 is 13 amino acids. The germline gives CDR1 SGHTA, CDR2 FQGNSA. The CDR3: CASSPPHRNGYTF. In nucleotides, the CDR3 is TGTGCCAGCAGCCCTCCCCACAGGAATGGCTACACCTTC.

This chain uses TRBV6-6 with TRBJ2-5; a weak D match, TRBD2 (6 bases). This CDR3 region has 12 residues. The V end was cut by 6 bases, the J end by 5 bases, with 10 bases between. Germline V CDR1 and CDR2: MNHNY, SVGAGI (reference sequence). The CDR3 DNA is TGTGCCAGCAGCCCACGGGGGGAGACCCAGTACTTC. Its translation: CASSPRGETQYF.

The rearrangement links TRBV7-9 to TRBJ1-1; D might be TRBD1 (5 bases). Per the germline V gene, CDR1 is SEHNR and CDR2 is FQNEAQ (reference sequence). The V end lost 1 base, the J end lost 6 bases, and 12 bases lay between the germline ends. The CDR3 extends over 14 amino acids. DNA of the CDR3: TGTGCCAGCAGCTTAGTCCAGGGTAGGGCTGAAGCTTTCTTT. Protein sequence: CASSLVQGRAEAFF.

This CDR3 is CASTDVGAGIYNEQFF. CDR3 DNA: TGTGCCAGCACTGATGTAGGGGCAGGAATTTACAATGAGCAGTTCTTC. This rearrangement joins TRBV2 to TRBJ2-1; possible D gene TRBD1, 5 bases. V was clipped by 7 bases and J by 4 bases, with 20 bases between them. The CDR3 spans 16 residues. Germline CDR1 and CDR2: SNHLY and FYNNEI.

With regard to this clone: One end of the junction varies from germline; a read error may be responsible. V and J are TRBV5-4 and TRBJ2-1; TRBD2 might be the D (5 bases). This CDR3 contains 14 residues. Germline values: CDR1 SGHNT, CDR2 YYREEE (reference sequence). CDR3 sequence reads: CASSLVDSNNEQFF. In DNA form, the CDR3 reads TGTGCCAGCAGCTTGGTGGACTCCAACAATGAGCAGTTCTTC.

The CDR3 region has the DNA TGTGCTAGTGGTTTGGTAGGGGGGGCGGCCAAAAACATTCAGTACTTC. It is translated as CASGLVGGAAKNIQYF. The chain links TRBV12-5 to TRBJ2-4; TRBD2 might be the D (7 bases). This CDR3 is built from 16 residues. Trimming shortened V by 0 bases and J by 1 base, and 10 bases separated the two germline ends. CDR1 is LGHNT and CDR2 is FRNRAP in the germline V gene.

This rearrangement joins TRBV19 to TRBJ2-2, with D tentatively TRBD2 (6 bases). This CDR3 is 19 amino acids long. V lost 0 bases and J 5 bases, leaving 22 bases between the germline ends. The V gene's germline CDR1 is LNHDA and CDR2 SQIVND (reference sequence). The CDR3 nucleotides are TGTGCCAGTAGTATAGATCGGCCGGTGGGACTCTCCGGGACCGGGGAGCTGTTTTTT. Translation gives CASSIDRPVGLSGTGELFF.

The chain uses TRBV11-3 and TRBJ2-7; perhaps TRBD1 as D (6 bases). This CDR3 comprises 15 residues. In germline, CDR1 is SGHNT, CDR2 YENEEA. The V end was cut by 6 bases, the J end by 3 bases, with 18 bases between. This chain's CDR3 is CASSTAQGSVYEQYF. The CDR3 DNA follows: TGTGCCAGCAGTACAGCCCAGGGGTCTGTCTACGAGCAGTACTTC.

As DNA, the CDR3 is TGCGCCAGCAGCACACGAAGGGAGATGTACAATGAGCAGTTCTTC. Protein sequence: CASSTRREMYNEQFF. The rearrangement joins TRBV5-1 to TRBJ2-1, with D possibly matching TRBD2 (5 bases). With 4 bases removed from V and 4 bases from J, the gap between germline ends came to 15 bases. Germline assignment: CDR1 SGHRS and CDR2 YFSETQ. The CDR3 covers 15 residues.

The chain is built from TRBV19 and TRBJ2-7, with 8 bases lining up with TRBD1. Unmatched junction bases numbered 12, after V lost 5 bases and J lost 6 bases. CDR3 length: 15 residues. Germline V gene sequence: CDR1 LNHDA, CDR2 SQIVND (reference sequence). The DNA for the CDR3 is TGTGCCAGTAGTCCCCGACAGGGGTCGTTGAGCGAGCAGTACTTC. Translating gives CASSPRQGSLSEQYF.

Measured by frequency, this clone is medium-sized (0.01 to 0.1%). The sample carries other DNA sequences with the same CDR3. The J gene is TRBJ2-1, the V gene TRBV6-4, with 11 bases that match TRBD2. After removal of 0 bases from V and 6 bases from J, the junction contained 1 base not matched to a gene. Germline assignment: CDR1 MRHNA and CDR2 SNTAGT. There are 15 residues in the CDR3. As DNA, the CDR3 is TGTGCCAGCAGTGACTCTAGCGGGGGGGCCAATGAGCAGTTCTTC. Translating gives CASSDSSGGANEQFF.

The J gene is TRBJ1-3, the V gene TRBV5-6; D unclear. V was cut by 6 bases and J by 0 bases, with 16 bases left in between. CDR3 length: 16 amino acids. From germline, CDR1 is SGHDT and CDR2 YYEEEE. CDR3 in DNA: TGTGCCAGCACCTTTCGAGGGTTGGGCTCTGGAAACACCATATATTTT. Translated, it gives CASTFRGLGSGNTIYF.

Here the CDR3 reads CASRESRTLDSNQPQHF. CDR3 bases: TGCGCCAGCAGGGAGAGTCGTACCTTGGATAGCAATCAGCCCCAGCATTTT. This chain links TRBV23-1 with TRBJ1-5; D uncertain. TRBV23-1 is assigned to the ORF class and has an uncertain function. The V and J ends lost 6 bases and 0 bases respectively, with 18 bases between them. CDR3 size: 17 residues.

This sequence joins TRBV7-6 and TRBJ2-7; 8 bases are shared with TRBD2. The germline gives CDR1 SGHVS, CDR2 FNYEAQ. The CDR3 totals 14 residues. With 5 bases clipped from V and 3 bases from J, the junction kept 6 bases outside the gene matches. The CDR3 DNA reads TGTGCCAGCAGCCCGGGACTAGGAGGCTACGAGCAGTACTTC. Translating gives CASSPGLGGYEQYF.

To note about this clone: One end of the junction varies from germline; a read error may be responsible. The rearrangement links TRBV6-1 to TRBJ2-1, with a tentative D call TRBD1 (6 bases). Germline CDR1 is MNHNS and CDR2 is SASEGT. The CDR3 has 15 amino acids. CDR3 coding DNA: TGTGCCAGCAGTGAGGCCAGGGGCTCCGACAATGAGCAGTTCTTC. As protein: CASSEARGSDNEQFF.

This chain connects TRBV5-6 to TRBJ1-5; a weak D match, TRBD1 (5 bases). CDR3 length: 14 residues. Germline-derived CDR1 and CDR2 are SGHDT and YYEEEE. V was clipped by 1 base and J by 5 bases, with 10 bases between them. The CDR3 reads CASSLTRGDQPQHF. CDR3 DNA: TGTGCCAGCAGCTTGACACGGGGGGATCAGCCCCAGCATTTT. Using reference TRBV5-6 and TRBJ1-5 for the parts outside the CDR3, the full variable domain is DAGVTQSPTHLIKTRGQQVTLRCSPKSGHDTVSWYQQALGQGPQFIFQYYEEEERQRGNFPDRFSGHQFPNYSSELNVNALLLGDSALYLCASSLTRGDQPQHFGDGTRLSIL.

V is TRBV6-1 and J is TRBJ2-7; D might be TRBD2 (7 bases). Germline CDR1 and CDR2: MNHNS and SASEGT. Trimming shortened V by 6 bases and J by 2 bases, and 14 bases separated the two germline ends. The CDR3 is 14 residues long. CDR3 DNA: TGTGCCAGCAGCCGGGGGGCGATCCCCTACGAGCAGTACTTC. Its protein is CASSRGAIPYEQYF.

The chain employs TRBV19 and TRBJ1-2; D is unresolved. Germline CDR1 and CDR2: LNHDA and SQIVND (reference sequence). The CDR3 is made up of 14 amino acids. Between the trimmed V and J ends, which lost 0 bases and 6 bases, there was a span of 11 bases. CDR3 DNA: TGTGCCAGTAGTATAGATCGGGTCCGGGATGGCTACACCTTC. It specifies CASSIDRVRDGYTF.

The chain uses TRBV29-1 and TRBJ2-5; no clear D gene. V dropped 3 bases and J dropped 5 bases, with 13 bases sitting between them. This CDR3 region has 13 residues. Germline lookup yields CDR1 SQVTM and CDR2 ANQGSEA. CDR3: CSVENQRRETQYF. The CDR3 DNA reads TGCAGCGTTGAGAACCAGAGGCGTGAGACCCAGTACTTC. The variable domain in full, completed from reference TRBV29-1 and TRBJ2-5, reads SAVISQKPSRDICQRGTSLTIQCQVDSQVTMMFWYRQQPGQSLTLIATANQGSEATYESGFVIDKFPISRPNLTFSTLTVSNMSPEDSSIYLCSVENQRRETQYFGPGTRLLVL.

Here the CDR3 reads CASSLVAGGTDTQYF. The CDR3 coding sequence is TGTGCCAGCAGCTTAGTGGCAGGGGGCACAGATACGCAGTATTTT. The chain is built from TRBV7-2 and TRBJ2-3, with D possibly matching TRBD1 (6 bases). The V end was cut by 1 base, the J end by 1 base, with 9 bases between. Germline CDR1 is SGHTA and CDR2 is FQGNSA. This CDR3 is built from 15 residues.

The chain employs TRBV6-5 and TRBJ1-2; D is perhaps TRBD1 (5 bases). Trimming took off 10 bases at V and 0 bases at J, with 9 bases between the two ends. This CDR3 has 12 amino acids. Germline V CDR1 and CDR2: MNHEY, SVGAGI. CDR3 DNA: TGTGCCACAAGACAGACTAACTATGGCTACACCTTC. Translating it yields CATRQTNYGYTF.

This chain uses TRBV9 with TRBJ2-4, with a weak D call TRBD1 (5 bases). Germline V gene data show CDR1 as SGDLS and CDR2 as YYNGEE. V gave up 0 bases and J gave up 1 base, with 11 bases separating them. The CDR3 length is 16 residues. CDR3 in amino acids: CASSVEAGLAKNIQYF. CDR3 coding DNA: TGTGCCAGCAGCGTAGAGGCAGGGTTGGCCAAAAACATTCAGTACTTC.

This chain joins TRBV7-2 and TRBJ1-5; 7 bases match TRBD1. The CDR3 has 13 amino acids. The V and J ends lost 4 bases and 16 bases, in that order; junction bases with no gene match: 13. The V gene's germline CDR1 is SGHTA and CDR2 FQGNSA. CDR3: CASSSVPGQLDHF. In DNA, the CDR3 is TGTGCCAGCAGCTCGGTTCCGGGACAGCTCGATCATTTT.

This chain links TRBV5-1 with TRBJ2-4, with a weak D call TRBD1 (6 bases). The CDR3 is 15 amino acids. The ends were cut back, 0 bases at V and 3 bases at J, with 10 bases in the middle. CDR1 is SGHRS and CDR2 is YFSETQ in the germline V gene. The CDR3 is CASSLDRVGKNIQYF. The CDR3 coding sequence is TGCGCCAGCAGCTTGGACAGGGTCGGCAAAAACATTCAGTACTTC.

The V gene is TRBV6-6, the J gene TRBJ1-2; D is perhaps TRBD1 (6 bases). V lost 6 bases and J 4 bases, leaving 18 bases between the germline ends. CDR3 length: 15 amino acids. CDR1 MNHNY and CDR2 SVGAGI come from the germline V gene (reference sequence). This chain's CDR3 is CASSILPDSSYGYTF. Written as DNA, the CDR3 is TGTGCCAGCAGCATACTACCGGACAGTAGCTATGGCTACACCTTC.

The chain is built from TRBV18 and TRBJ1-1; 9 nucleotides match TRBD1. Germline V gene sequence: CDR1 KGHSH, CDR2 LQKENI. With V trimmed by 6 bases and J by 1 base, 3 bases remained unmatched. The CDR3 contains 14 residues. CDR3 in amino acids: CASSLGQGNTEAFF. CDR3 in DNA: TGTGCCAGCTCCCTGGGACAGGGGAACACTGAAGCTTTCTTT.

The chain carries TRBV20-1 and TRBJ1-1; D remains ambiguous. Per germline, CDR1 DFQATT and CDR2 SNEGSKA (reference sequence). The V gene lost 8 bases and the J gene lost 2 bases, with 9 bases spanning the gap. The CDR3 sequence is 11 residues long. The CDR3 DNA follows: TGCAGTTACCCGGGTAACACTGAAGCTTTCTTT. It translates to CSYPGNTEAFF.